One TCR beta chain is described in this entry. This specimen comes from a study of technical replicates of blood from several donors. This CDR3 has 16 residues. Trimming took off 1 base at V and 3 bases at J, with 10 bases between the two ends. Germline CDR1 SGHAT, CDR2 FQNNGV. Some clones are missing from TCRdb's copy, which holds only in-frame ones; the method was immunoSEQ multiplex PCR. The table records around 90,000 clones, around 94% of them present only once. The rearrangement links TRBV11-2 to TRBJ1-6; D possibly corresponds to TRBD1 (6 bases). Source material: T cells isolated from PBMCs. The clonotype originates from a human donor in good health. CDR3 sequence (DNA): TGTGCCAGCAGCTTAGGGGGGGGCAGCTATAATTCACCCCTCCACTTT. Translated: CASSLGGGSYNSPLHF.